This is a list of T cell receptor beta chains from one sample in a study of blood T cell repertoires in COVID-19. Only in-frame clones appear in the TCRdb table, and some are missing; sequencing was by immunoSEQ multiplex PCR. The sample carries hundreds of thousands of clones, 80% to 90% recorded once. The sequencing input was PBMCs or T cells enriched from blood (not recorded which). These receptors all come from a woman aged 60 to 75 who had recovered from COVID-19. CDR3s leave out the opening cysteine and the closing phenylalanine or tryptophan.

j_gene: TRBJ2-1
v_gene: TRBV5-1
CDR3aa: ASSLWRGVGNEQF

j_gene: TRBJ2-1
v_gene: TRBV27
CDR3aa: ASSSRLEPHGEQF

j_gene: TRBJ1-6
v_gene: TRBV5-1
CDR3aa: ASSPGSSSSYNSPLH

j_gene: TRBJ1-1
v_gene: TRBV15
CDR3aa: ATEGQGLVAEAF

j_gene: TRBJ1-3
v_gene: TRBV6-5
CDR3aa: ASGQGAGGNTIY

j_gene: TRBJ1-3
v_gene: TRBV7-2
CDR3aa: ASSLSTPLSGNTIY

j_gene: TRBJ2-7
v_gene: TRBV2
CDR3aa: ASTRRGNEQY

j_gene: TRBJ1-4
v_gene: TRBV6-5
CDR3aa: ASSPGGTGEKLF

j_gene: TRBJ2-1
v_gene: TRBV9
CDR3aa: ASSVGLAGTYNEQF

j_gene: TRBJ1-1
v_gene: TRBV7-8
CDR3aa: ASSLLRGPETEAF

j_gene: TRBJ2-3
v_gene: TRBV24-1
CDR3aa: ATSDLQGGLAGEGTQY

j_gene: TRBJ1-2
v_gene: TRBV13
CDR3aa: ASSPTSGQDVVYYGYT

j_gene: TRBJ1-6
v_gene: TRBV2
CDR3aa: AGGTPNSPLH

j_gene: TRBJ2-1
v_gene: TRBV9
CDR3aa: ASSVGLAGRSSYNEQF

j_gene: TRBJ1-6
v_gene: TRBV5-1
CDR3aa: ASSGQGAVNSPLH

j_gene: TRBJ1-2
v_gene: TRBV24-1
CDR3aa: ATSDFGTGVYGYT

j_gene: TRBJ1-1
v_gene: TRBV2
CDR3aa: ASNGQGTSGF

j_gene: TRBJ2-5
v_gene: TRBV5-6
CDR3aa: ASSGRFTGPRGQY

j_gene: TRBJ2-3
v_gene: TRBV9
CDR3aa: ASSVGRGGSTDTQY

j_gene: TRBJ2-7
v_gene: TRBV29-1
CDR3aa: SVGDRGYEQY

j_gene: TRBJ1-3
v_gene: TRBV19
CDR3aa: ASSSTGAPGNTIY

j_gene: TRBJ2-3
v_gene: TRBV5-4
CDR3aa: ASSSRVQSDTQY

j_gene: TRBJ1-3
v_gene: TRBV12-3/TRBV12-4
CDR3aa: ASSFGGNTIY

j_gene: TRBJ1-2
v_gene: TRBV3-1/TRBV3-2
CDR3aa: ASSARDRPYYGYT

j_gene: TRBJ2-7
v_gene: TRBV2
CDR3aa: ASSEESREQY

j_gene: TRBJ2-3
v_gene: TRBV5-1
CDR3aa: ASSLTAVGGTQY

j_gene: TRBJ1-3
v_gene: TRBV11-2
CDR3aa: ASSPRRWDRGNTIY

j_gene: TRBJ2-3
v_gene: TRBV11-2
CDR3aa: ASSSTGRGPTDTQY

j_gene: TRBJ1-1
v_gene: TRBV2
CDR3aa: ATSGVQRNTEAF

j_gene: TRBJ1-6
v_gene: TRBV25-1
CDR3aa: ASRTGIRAPLH

j_gene: TRBJ1-2
v_gene: TRBV6-2/TRBV6-3
CDR3aa: ASSYSGDYGYT

j_gene: TRBJ2-3
v_gene: TRBV30
CDR3aa: ARRRDRVPQSTDTQY

j_gene: TRBJ1-4
v_gene: TRBV27
CDR3aa: ASRTTGFGGKLF